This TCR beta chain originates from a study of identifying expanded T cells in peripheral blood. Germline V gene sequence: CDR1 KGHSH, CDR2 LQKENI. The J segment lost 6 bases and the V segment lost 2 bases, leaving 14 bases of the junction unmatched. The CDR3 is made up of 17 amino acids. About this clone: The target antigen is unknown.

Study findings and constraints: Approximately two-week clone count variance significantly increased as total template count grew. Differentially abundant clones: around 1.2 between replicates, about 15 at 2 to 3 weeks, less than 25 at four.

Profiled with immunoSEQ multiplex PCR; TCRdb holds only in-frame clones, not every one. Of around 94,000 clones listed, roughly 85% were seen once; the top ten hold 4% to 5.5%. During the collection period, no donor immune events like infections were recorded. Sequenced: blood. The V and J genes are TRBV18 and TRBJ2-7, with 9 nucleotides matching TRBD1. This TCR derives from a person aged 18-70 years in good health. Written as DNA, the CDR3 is TGTGCCAGCTCACCAAGCGAAGGACAGGGGACCCCCCTCGAGCAGTACTTC. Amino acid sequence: CASSPSEGQGTPLEQYF.